The 11 T cell receptor beta chains below come from one sample, sequenced in a study of blood T cell repertoires in COVID-19 (dated by TCRdb to about 2020). Preparation of the library involved the immunoSEQ multiplex PCR assay. In its TCRdb copy, this immuneACCESS table keeps in-frame sequences only and misses some clones. Where compared with another copy, unresolved V genes explain less than half of these, and the others have no known cause. The sample table shows about 250,000 clones, and over 75% are seen once. The ten most abundant clones make up more than 1.5% of the sample. The sequenced sample was PBMCs or T cells enriched from blood (not recorded which). Receptors originate from a man aged 40-49 years who had recovered from COVID-19.

This chain connects TRBV12-5 to TRBJ1-2; D call uncertain. The CDR3 covers 14 residues. V was trimmed by 1 base and J by 13 bases, leaving 19 bases between them. Per the germline V gene, CDR1 is LGHNT and CDR2 is FRNRAP. In nucleotides, the CDR3 is TGTGCTAGTGGTTTGGGAGGAGGGAATCGCCCGGGCACCTTC. Its protein is CASGLGGGNRPGTF. The full variable domain, its missing parts supplied by reference TRBV12-5 and TRBJ1-2, is DARVTQTPRHKVTEMGQEVTMRCQPILGHNTVFWYRQTMMQGLELLAYFRNRAPLDDSGMPKDRFSAEMPDATLATLKIQPSEPRDSAVYFCASGLGGGNRPGTFGSGTRLTVV.

The chain has TRBV4-1 and TRBJ2-3, with D perhaps TRBD1 (5 bases). CDR1 is MGHRA and CDR2 is YSYEKL in the germline V gene. V gave up 0 bases and J gave up 0 bases, with 10 bases separating them. The CDR3 is made up of 16 amino acids. DNA of the CDR3: TGCGCCAGCAGCCAAGAGACAGCGCTAAGCACAGATACGCAGTATTTT. It codes for CASSQETALSTDTQYF.

The J gene is TRBJ1-6, the V gene TRBV30; 9 bases agree with TRBD1. The CDR3 is 15 amino acids. V lost 6 bases and J lost 2; bases outside the gene matches: 5. Germline CDR1 and CDR2: GTSNPN and SVGIG (reference sequence). The CDR3 is CACTGTGTYNSPLHF. In DNA, the CDR3 is TGTGCCTGCACGGGGACAGGGACCTATAATTCACCCCTCCACTTT.

This clone has a single count. J is TRBJ1-2 and V is TRBV27, with 8 bases fitting TRBD1. With 5 bases clipped from V and 3 bases from J, the junction kept 8 bases outside the gene matches. The germline gives CDR1 MNHEY, CDR2 SMNVEV (reference sequence). This CDR3 comprises 15 residues. The chain's CDR3 is CASSPQTGGHYGYTF. DNA of the CDR3: TGTGCCAGCAGTCCCCAAACAGGGGGGCACTATGGCTACACCTTC.

The genes are TRBV3-1 (or the pseudogene TRBV3-2) and TRBJ2-7; a possible D gene is TRBD1 (5 bases). CDR3 length equals 13 residues. CDR1 and CDR2 from the germline V gene are LGHDT and YNNKEL (reference sequence). Between the trimmed V and J ends, which lost 7 bases and 6 bases, there was a span of 16 bases. CDR3 amino acids: CASTKAGWSEQYF. CDR3 sequence (DNA): TGTGCCAGCACTAAGGCAGGGTGGAGCGAGCAGTACTTC.

The V and J genes are TRBV7-2 and TRBJ2-1, with 8 bases fitting TRBD2. Germline V CDR1 and CDR2: SGHTA, FQGNSA. Unmatched junction bases numbered 10, after V lost 3 bases and J lost 6 bases. This CDR3 has 16 residues. The chain's CDR3 is CASSLVPGGDINEQFF. The CDR3 bases are TGTGCCAGCAGCTTGGTCCCGGGGGGGGATATCAATGAGCAGTTCTTC.

V gene TRBV10-3 combines with J gene TRBJ2-7; 10 bases are a match to TRBD1. Germline CDR1 and CDR2: ENHRY and SYGVKD. Trimming at V came to 6 bases and at J to 4 bases, leaving 3 bases not matched to a gene. The CDR3 consists of 13 residues. CDR3 bases: TGTGCCATCAGCCCGGGACAGGGGTACGAGCAGTACTTC. Translating gives CAISPGQGYEQYF.

This CDR3 reads CASSYSFPSGSYEQYF. DNA of the CDR3: TGTGCCAGCAGTTACTCGTTTCCTAGCGGGAGCTACGAGCAGTACTTC. The chain has TRBV6-2 or TRBV6-3 and TRBJ2-7; 10 bases align to TRBD2. The CDR3 covers 16 residues. V trimming: 0 bases; J trimming: 3 bases; junction bases outside the gene matches: 5. Germline CDR1 reads MNHEY; CDR2 reads SVGEGT.

The V call is TRBV6-5, the J call TRBJ1-3, with D unclear. Germline V gives CDR1 MNHEY, CDR2 SVGAGI. The CDR3 covers 15 residues. V was trimmed by 6 bases and J by 4 bases, leaving 16 bases between them. The CDR3: CASSQRREPGNTIYF. DNA for the CDR3: TGTGCCAGCAGCCAACGTAGAGAGCCCGGAAACACCATATATTTT.

The chain couples TRBV6-2 or TRBV6-3 to TRBJ1-1; TRBD1 matches 7 bases. J lost 3 bases, V lost 4 bases, and 2 bases had no gene match. The length of the CDR3 is 13 residues. CDR1 is MNHEY and CDR2 is SVGEGT in the germline V gene. CDR3 bases: TGTGCCAGCAGTTGGGACAGATACACTGAAGCTTTCTTT. Its translation is CASSWDRYTEAFF.

CDR3 DNA: TGTGCCTGGAGTATCCAGGACCGGGGGTACGAGCAGTACTTC. Translation gives CAWSIQDRGYEQYF. The V and J genes are TRBV30 and TRBJ2-7, with D possibly matching TRBD2 (6 bases). The CDR3 covers 14 residues. Germline-derived CDR1 and CDR2 are GTSNPN and SVGIG (reference sequence). V was trimmed by 2 bases and J by 4 bases, leaving 15 bases between them.